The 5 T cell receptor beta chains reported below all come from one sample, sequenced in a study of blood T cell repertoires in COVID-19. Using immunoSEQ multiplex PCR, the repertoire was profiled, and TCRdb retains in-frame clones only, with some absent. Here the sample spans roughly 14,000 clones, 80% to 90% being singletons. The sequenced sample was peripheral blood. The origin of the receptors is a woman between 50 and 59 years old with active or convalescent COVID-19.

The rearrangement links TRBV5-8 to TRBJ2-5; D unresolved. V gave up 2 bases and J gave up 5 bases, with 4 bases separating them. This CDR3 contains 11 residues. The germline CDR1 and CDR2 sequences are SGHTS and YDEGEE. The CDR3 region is CASSLEETQYF. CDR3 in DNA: TGTGCCAGCAGCTTAGAGGAGACCCAGTACTTC.

The CDR3 reads CAIPRLGLHGRDRNQPQHF. CDR3 DNA sequence: TGTGCCATCCCCCGTTTGGGGCTCCACGGGAGGGATCGCAATCAGCCCCAGCATTTT. The chain employs TRBV11-2 and TRBJ1-5; a possible D gene is TRBD1 (5 bases). This CDR3 spans 19 amino acids. Germline-derived CDR1 and CDR2 are SGHAT and FQNNGV. With 10 bases removed from V and 2 bases from J, the gap between germline ends came to 30 bases.

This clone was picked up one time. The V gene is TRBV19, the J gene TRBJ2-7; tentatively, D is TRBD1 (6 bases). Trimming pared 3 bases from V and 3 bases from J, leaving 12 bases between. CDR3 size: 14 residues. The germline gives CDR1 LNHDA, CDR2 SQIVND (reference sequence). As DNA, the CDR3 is TGTGCCAGTAGTATCCTAGTGACAGGCTACGAGCAGTACTTC. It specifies CASSILVTGYEQYF.

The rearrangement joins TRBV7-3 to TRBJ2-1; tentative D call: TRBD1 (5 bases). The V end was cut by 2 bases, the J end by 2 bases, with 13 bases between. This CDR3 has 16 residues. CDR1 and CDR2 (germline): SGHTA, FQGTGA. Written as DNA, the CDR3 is TGTGCCAGCAGCTTAGTTCCAGGGCTCCCCTACAATGAGCAGTTCTTC. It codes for CASSLVPGLPYNEQFF.

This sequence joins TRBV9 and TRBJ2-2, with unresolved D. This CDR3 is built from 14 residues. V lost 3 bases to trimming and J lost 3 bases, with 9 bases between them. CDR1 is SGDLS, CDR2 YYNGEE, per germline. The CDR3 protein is CASSAPPDTGELFF. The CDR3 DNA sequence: TGTGCCAGCAGCGCCCCTCCTGACACCGGGGAGCTGTTTTTT.